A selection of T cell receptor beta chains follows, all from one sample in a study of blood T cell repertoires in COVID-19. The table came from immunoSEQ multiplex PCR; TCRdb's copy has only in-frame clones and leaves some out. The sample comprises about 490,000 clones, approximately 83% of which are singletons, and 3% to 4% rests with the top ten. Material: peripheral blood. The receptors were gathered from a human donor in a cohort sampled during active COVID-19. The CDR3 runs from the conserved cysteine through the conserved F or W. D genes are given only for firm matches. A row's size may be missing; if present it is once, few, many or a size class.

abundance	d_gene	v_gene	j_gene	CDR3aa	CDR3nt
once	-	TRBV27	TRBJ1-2	CASSRAGGQDLGIYGYTF	TGTGCCAGCAGCCGGGCGGGTGGGCAGGACCTCGGCATCTATGGCTACACCTTC
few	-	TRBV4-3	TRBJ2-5	CASSQDGRGETQYF	TGCGCCAGCAGCCAGGACGGAAGGGGGGAGACCCAGTACTTC
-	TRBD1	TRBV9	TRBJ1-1	CASSPGTVMNTEAFF	TGTGCCAGCAGCCCCGGGACAGTTATGAACACTGAAGCTTTCTTT
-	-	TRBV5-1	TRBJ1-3	CASSSTVSGNTIYF	TGCGCCAGCAGCTCGACAGTCTCTGGAAACACCATATATTTT
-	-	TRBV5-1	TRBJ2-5	CASRVRAKRDNREETQYF	TGCGCCAGCAGGGTTAGGGCTAAGCGGGACAATAGAGAAGAGACCCAGTACTTC
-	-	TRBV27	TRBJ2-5	CASSLRQDQETQYF	TGTGCCAGCAGTTTAAGACAGGATCAAGAGACCCAGTACTTC
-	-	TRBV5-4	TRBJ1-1	CASSLFGRGATEAFF	TGTGCCAGCAGCTTGTTTGGGCGGGGCGCCACTGAAGCTTTCTTT
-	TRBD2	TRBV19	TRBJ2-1	CASRETSGSPYNEQFF	TGTGCCAGTAGGGAGACTAGCGGGAGCCCTTACAATGAGCAGTTCTTC
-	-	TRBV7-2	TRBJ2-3	CAKTERSTDTQYF	TGTGCAAAAACAGAACGTAGCACAGATACGCAGTATTTT
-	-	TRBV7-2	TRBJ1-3	CASSPQGYSGNTIYF	TGTGCCAGCAGCCCTCAGGGTTACTCTGGAAACACCATATATTTT
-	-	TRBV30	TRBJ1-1	CAWGQGLDTEAFF	TGTGCCTGGGGGCAGGGCCTGGACACTGAAGCTTTCTTT
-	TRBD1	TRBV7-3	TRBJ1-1	CASSRAMTGASEAFF	TGTGCCAGCAGCCGAGCAATGACAGGGGCATCTGAAGCTTTCTTT
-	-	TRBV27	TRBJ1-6	CASSLYQGGNSPLHF	TGTGCCAGCAGTTTATATCAGGGAGGCAATTCACCCCTCCACTTT
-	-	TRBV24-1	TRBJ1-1	CATSDLQDKSFMNTEAFF	TGTGCCACCAGTGATTTGCAGGACAAAAGTTTCATGAACACTGAAGCTTTCTTT
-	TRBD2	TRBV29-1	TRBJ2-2	CSVGTGGSLVAGELFF	TGCAGCGTCGGGACGGGCGGGAGTCTAGTGGCCGGGGAGCTGTTTTTT
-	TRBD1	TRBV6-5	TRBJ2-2	CASSRLQGAGELFF	TGTGCCAGCAGTCGTCTACAGGGGGCCGGGGAGCTGTTTTTT
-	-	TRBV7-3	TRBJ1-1	CASSLNRDGTEAFF	TGTGCCAGCAGCTTAAACAGGGATGGCACTGAAGCTTTCTTT
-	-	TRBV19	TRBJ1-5	CASSIGRGRQPQHF	TGTGCCAGTAGTATAGGCAGGGGAAGGCAGCCCCAGCATTTT
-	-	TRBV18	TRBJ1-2	CASSPQTWAGYTF	TGTGCCAGCTCACCACAAACATGGGCTGGCTACACCTTC
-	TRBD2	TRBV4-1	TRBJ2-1	CASSQDVAGGHNEQFF	TGCGCCAGCAGCCAAGATGTAGCGGGAGGTCACAATGAGCAGTTCTTC
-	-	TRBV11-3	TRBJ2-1	CASSLDSLSYNEQFF	TGTGCCAGCAGCTTGGACAGTTTATCCTACAATGAGCAGTTCTTC
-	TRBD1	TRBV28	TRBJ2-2	CASMSPGQASNTGELFF	TGTGCCAGTATGAGCCCCGGACAGGCATCGAACACCGGGGAGCTGTTTTTT
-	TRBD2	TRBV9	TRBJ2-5	CASSVAAGGQLETQYF	TGTGCCAGCAGCGTAGCAGCGGGAGGGCAGTTAGAGACCCAGTACTTC
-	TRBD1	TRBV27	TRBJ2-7	CASSLYGTGEYEQYF	TGTGCCAGCAGTTTATATGGGACAGGGGAGTACGAGCAGTACTTC
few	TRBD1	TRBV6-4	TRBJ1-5	CASSDDRGSQPQHF	TGTGCCAGCAGTGACGACAGGGGGAGCCAGCCCCAGCATTTT
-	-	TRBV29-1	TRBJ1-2	CSARSPDSNYGYTF	TGCAGCGCCCGATCCCCTGACAGTAACTATGGCTACACCTTC
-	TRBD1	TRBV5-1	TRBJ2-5	CASSPTDRAAETQYF	TGCGCCAGCAGCCCAACCGACAGGGCAGCAGAGACCCAGTACTTC
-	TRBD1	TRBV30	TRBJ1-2	CAWRVQGVPYGYTF	TGTGCCTGGAGAGTACAGGGGGTTCCCTATGGCTACACCTTC
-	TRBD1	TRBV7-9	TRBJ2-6	CASSLEGRQGALGANVLTF	TGTGCCAGCAGCTTAGAAGGGAGACAGGGGGCTTTAGGGGCCAACGTCCTGACTTTC
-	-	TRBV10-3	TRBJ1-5	CAISEGGNQPQHF	TGTGCCATCAGCGAGGGGGGGAATCAGCCCCAGCATTTT
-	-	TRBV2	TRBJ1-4	CASSLRGSPATNEKLFF	TGTGCCAGCTCCCTCCGAGGGAGTCCAGCAACTAATGAAAAACTGTTTTTT
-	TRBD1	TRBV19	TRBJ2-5	CASSNSDRAQETQYF	TGTGCCAGTAGTAATTCCGACAGGGCGCAAGAGACCCAGTACTTC
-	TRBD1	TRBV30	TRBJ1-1	CAWSGGQGMNTEAFF	TGTGCCTGGAGTGGCGGACAGGGGATGAACACTGAAGCTTTCTTT
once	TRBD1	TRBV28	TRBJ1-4	CASRPGTGREKLFF	TGTGCCAGCAGGCCAGGGACAGGGAGGGAAAAACTGTTTTTT
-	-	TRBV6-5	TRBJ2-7	CASSRGHNQREQYF	TGTGCCAGCAGTAGGGGACACAACCAGCGCGAGCAGTACTTC
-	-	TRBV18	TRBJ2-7	CASSPSLYEQYF	TGTGCCAGCTCACCAAGCCTCTACGAGCAGTACTTC
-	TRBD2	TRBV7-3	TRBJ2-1	CASSLTAGGSYNEQFF	TGTGCCAGCAGCTTAACTGCGGGAGGTTCCTACAATGAGCAGTTCTTC
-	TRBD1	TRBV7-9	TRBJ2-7	CASSLKGQGAYEQYF	TGTGCCAGCAGCTTAAAGGGACAGGGGGCCTACGAGCAGTACTTC
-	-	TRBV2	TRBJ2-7	CASSGSGYEQYF	TGTGCCAGCAGTGGGTCGGGGTACGAGCAGTACTTC
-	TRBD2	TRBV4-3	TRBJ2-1	CASSHATSGRSDEQFF	TGCGCCAGCAGCCACGCAACTAGCGGGAGAAGCGATGAGCAGTTCTTC
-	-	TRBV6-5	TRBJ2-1	CASSYGLSTYNEQFF	TGTGCCAGCAGTTATGGGCTGTCAACCTACAATGAGCAGTTCTTC
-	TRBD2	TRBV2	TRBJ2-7	CASSYGTSGYEQYF	TGTGCCAGCAGTTATGGGACTAGCGGCTACGAGCAGTACTTC
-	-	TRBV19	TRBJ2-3	CASSTPGLRAQYF	TGTGCCAGTAGTACCCCTGGACTGCGGGCGCAGTATTTT
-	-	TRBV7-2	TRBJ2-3	CASSLVSGPTDTQYF	TGTGCCAGCAGCTTAGTAAGCGGACCCACAGATACGCAGTATTTT
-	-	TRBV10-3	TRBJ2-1	CASETDNEQFF	TGTGCCAGCGAGACAGACAATGAGCAGTTCTTC
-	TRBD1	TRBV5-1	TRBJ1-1	CASSIGQGEGAFF	TGCGCCAGCAGCATCGGACAGGGAGAAGGGGCTTTCTTT
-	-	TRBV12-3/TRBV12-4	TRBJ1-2	CASRSGTNYGYTF	TGTGCCAGCAGATCAGGGACTAACTATGGCTACACCTTC
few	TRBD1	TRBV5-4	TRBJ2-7	CASSLPTGDEQYF	TGTGCCAGCAGCTTGCCCACAGGGGACGAGCAGTACTTC
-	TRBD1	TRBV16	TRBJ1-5	CASSYTGERQPQHF	TGTGCCAGCAGCTATACAGGGGAGAGGCAGCCCCAGCATTTT
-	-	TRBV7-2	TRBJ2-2	CASSLSAAATGELFF	TGTGCCAGCAGCTTAAGTGCGGCAGCCACCGGGGAGCTGTTTTTT
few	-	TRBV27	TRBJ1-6	CASSLFTGNYNSPLHF	TGTGCCAGCAGTTTATTTACAGGAAATTATAATTCACCCCTCCACTTT
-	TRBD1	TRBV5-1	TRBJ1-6	CASSLSGTGRSPLHF	TGCGCCAGCAGCTTGTCCGGGACAGGGAGATCACCCCTCCACTTT
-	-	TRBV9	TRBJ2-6	CASSVEEGGWANVLTF	TGTGCCAGCAGCGTAGAAGAGGGCGGGTGGGCCAACGTCCTGACTTTC
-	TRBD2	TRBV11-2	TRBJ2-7	CASSLSGTSSYEQYF	TGTGCCAGCAGCTTATCCGGGACTAGCAGCTACGAGCAGTACTTC
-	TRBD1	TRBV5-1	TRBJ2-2	CASSLPGGRELFF	TGCGCCAGCAGCTTGCCAGGGGGCCGGGAGCTGTTTTTT
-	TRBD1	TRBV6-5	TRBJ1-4	CASSPRTGSNEKLFF	TGTGCCAGCAGTCCTCGGACAGGTTCGAATGAAAAACTGTTTTTT
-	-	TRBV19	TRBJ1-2	CASSQHRVSNYGYTF	TGTGCCAGTAGCCAACACAGGGTTTCTAACTATGGCTACACCTTC